This T cell receptor beta chain originates from a study of beta chain features in type 1 diabetes. Notes on the study in general: Naive, central memory and regulatory TCRB repertoires appeared more similar among patients than healthy donors. The question of HLA type influencing TCRB rearrangement was one that remained unresolved here. Type 1 diabetes patients had moderately but significantly shorter TCRB CDR3s in all four CD4+ subsets.

Sequencing targeted expressed TCRB transcripts, as all isolated RNA had been reverse transcribed. Some clones are missing from TCRdb's copy, which holds only in-frame ones; the method was immunoSEQ multiplex PCR. Found here are hundreds of thousands of clones, 14% of them singletons; the top ten hold roughly 6.7%. Points on this clone: Its specificity is unknown.

The CDR3 has 16 amino acids. The V gene lost 0 bases and the J gene lost 0 bases, with 12 bases spanning the gap. Per germline, CDR1 SGHTA and CDR2 FQGNSA. Sequenced material: central memory CD4+ T cells from blood. The rearrangement uses TRBV7-2 and TRBJ2-7; a possible D gene is TRBD2 (6 bases). This sequence was found in a man in his thirties or forties in good health. The CDR3 DNA follows: TGTGCCAGCAGCTTAGCGGCGCTAGCGAGCTCCTACGAGCAGTACGTC. This translates into CASSLAALASSYEQYV.